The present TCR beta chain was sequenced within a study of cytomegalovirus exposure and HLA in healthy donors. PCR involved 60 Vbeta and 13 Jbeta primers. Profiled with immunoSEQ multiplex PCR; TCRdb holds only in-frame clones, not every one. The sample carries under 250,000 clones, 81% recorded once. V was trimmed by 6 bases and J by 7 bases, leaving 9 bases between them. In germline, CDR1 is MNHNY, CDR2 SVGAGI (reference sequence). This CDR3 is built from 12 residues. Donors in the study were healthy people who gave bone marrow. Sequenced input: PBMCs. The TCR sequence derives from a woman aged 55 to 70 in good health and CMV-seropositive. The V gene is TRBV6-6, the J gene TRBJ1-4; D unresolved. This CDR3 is CASSGRGEKLFF. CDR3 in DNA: TGTGCCAGCAGCGGCCGGGGTGAAAAACTGTTTTTT.